Listed below are T cell receptor beta chains from one sample, sequenced in a study of CD4 T cells in relation to SARS-CoV-2 and coronaviruses. These receptors have no identified antigens. Profiling relied on immunoSEQ multiplex PCR, and the TCRdb table lists in-frame clones only, not all of them. This table holds about 29,000 clones, around 79% found once. Specimen: CD4+ T cells from PBMCs, cultured in vitro. The receptors stem from a human donor in good health. Each CDR3 is given with its conserved first and last residue. The D gene is left open where the match is weak. Clone size, where shown, is once, few, many, or a class for clones that have expanded.

D gene: .
CDR3 length: 14
clone size: .
V gene: TRBV18
J gene: TRBJ1-1
CDR3 protein: CASSQGVKNTEAFF
CDR3 DNA: TGTGCCAGCTCACAGGGGGTTAAGAACACTGAAGCTTTCTTT

D gene: .
CDR3 length: 16
clone size: .
V gene: TRBV6-2/TRBV6-3
J gene: TRBJ1-5
CDR3 protein: CASSPMDTGSNQPQHF
CDR3 DNA: TGTGCCAGCAGCCCCATGGACACGGGGAGCAATCAGCCCCAGCATTTT

D gene: .
CDR3 length: 16
clone size: .
V gene: TRBV2
J gene: TRBJ2-3
CDR3 protein: CASSSGVSDLTDTQYF
CDR3 DNA: TGTGCCAGCAGCAGTGGGGTTAGTGATCTGACAGATACGCAGTATTTT

D gene: .
CDR3 length: 13
clone size: few
V gene: TRBV7-2
J gene: TRBJ1-6
CDR3 protein: CAIRAVNNSPLHF
CDR3 DNA: TGTGCCATCAGGGCGGTAAATAATTCACCCCTCCACTTT

D gene: .
CDR3 length: 11
clone size: once
V gene: TRBV20-1
J gene: TRBJ2-5
CDR3 protein: CSARAQWPQYF
CDR3 DNA: TGCAGTGCTAGGGCTCAGTGGCCCCAGTACTTC

D gene: .
CDR3 length: 15
clone size: .
V gene: TRBV11-2
J gene: TRBJ2-5
CDR3 protein: CASSLHAGLTETQYF
CDR3 DNA: TGTGCCAGCAGCTTACACGCGGGACTTACGGAGACCCAGTACTTC

D gene: .
CDR3 length: 13
clone size: .
V gene: TRBV30
J gene: TRBJ1-1
CDR3 protein: CAWSVSGSLAAFF
CDR3 DNA: TGTGCCTGGAGTGTGTCAGGGAGCCTAGCAGCTTTCTTT

D gene: .
CDR3 length: 13
clone size: .
V gene: TRBV6-5
J gene: TRBJ1-5
CDR3 protein: CASSLDLNQPQHF
CDR3 DNA: TGTGCCAGCAGCTTGGACCTAAATCAGCCCCAGCATTTT

D gene: .
CDR3 length: 17
clone size: .
V gene: TRBV5-6
J gene: TRBJ2-7
CDR3 protein: CASSLAPTGRPRYEQYF
CDR3 DNA: TGTGCCAGCAGCTTGGCCCCCACGGGGCGACCTCGGTACGAGCAGTACTTC

D gene: .
CDR3 length: 15
clone size: .
V gene: TRBV6-2/TRBV6-3
J gene: TRBJ1-5
CDR3 protein: CASSYELGSNQPQHF
CDR3 DNA: TGTGCCAGCAGTTACGAGCTGGGGAGCAATCAGCCCCAGCATTTT

D gene: TRBD1
CDR3 length: 13
clone size: .
V gene: TRBV2
J gene: TRBJ1-2
CDR3 protein: CASNGQGAAGYTF
CDR3 DNA: TGTGCCAGCAACGGACAGGGGGCTGCTGGCTACACCTTC

D gene: TRBD2
CDR3 length: 15
clone size: once
V gene: TRBV9
J gene: TRBJ2-3
CDR3 protein: CASSPSGMSTDTQYF
CDR3 DNA: TGTGCCAGCAGCCCGAGCGGGATGAGCACAGATACGCAGTATTTT

D gene: .
CDR3 length: 14
clone size: hyperexpanded
V gene: TRBV5-4
J gene: TRBJ2-1
CDR3 protein: CASSLDLRNNEQFF
CDR3 DNA: TGTGCCAGCAGCTTGGATTTAAGAAACAATGAGCAGTTCTTC

D gene: .
CDR3 length: 15
clone size: .
V gene: TRBV19
J gene: TRBJ2-7
CDR3 protein: CASSILWEGLYEQYF
CDR3 DNA: TGTGCCAGTAGTATACTTTGGGAAGGCCTCTACGAGCAGTACTTC

D gene: .
CDR3 length: 14
clone size: .
V gene: TRBV5-4
J gene: TRBJ2-1
CDR3 protein: CASSPENRVNEQFF
CDR3 DNA: TGTGCCAGCAGCCCGGAGAACAGGGTCAATGAGCAGTTCTTC

D gene: TRBD1
CDR3 length: 15
clone size: .
V gene: TRBV29-1
J gene: TRBJ1-2
CDR3 protein: CSAQQLDRAYYGYTF
CDR3 DNA: TGCAGCGCCCAGCAGCTCGACAGGGCGTACTATGGCTACACCTTC

D gene: .
CDR3 length: 17
clone size: .
V gene: TRBV27
J gene: TRBJ2-6
CDR3 protein: CASSLARPSSGANVLTF
CDR3 DNA: TGTGCCAGCAGTTTAGCGAGACCCAGCTCTGGGGCCAACGTCCTGACTTTC

D gene: .
CDR3 length: 14
clone size: .
V gene: TRBV5-4
J gene: TRBJ1-3
CDR3 protein: CASSFGLSGNTIYF
CDR3 DNA: TGTGCCAGCAGCTTTGGCCTCTCTGGAAACACCATATATTTT

D gene: TRBD1
CDR3 length: 14
clone size: .
V gene: TRBV2
J gene: TRBJ2-5
CDR3 protein: CASSVDRGVETQYF
CDR3 DNA: TGTGCCAGCAGTGTTGACAGGGGGGTGGAGACCCAGTACTTC

D gene: .
CDR3 length: 13
clone size: .
V gene: TRBV7-2
J gene: TRBJ1-4
CDR3 protein: CASSFAGDEKLFF
CDR3 DNA: TGTGCCAGCAGCTTTGCAGGGGATGAAAAACTGTTTTTT

D gene: .
CDR3 length: 12
clone size: .
V gene: TRBV6-5
J gene: TRBJ1-4
CDR3 protein: CASSRGGEKLFF
CDR3 DNA: TGTGCCAGCAGCAGGGGTGGTGAAAAACTGTTTTTT

D gene: .
CDR3 length: 15
clone size: .
V gene: TRBV10-3
J gene: TRBJ2-3
CDR3 protein: CAISDKRVRGDTQYF
CDR3 DNA: TGTGCCATCAGTGACAAGCGGGTCCGCGGGGATACGCAGTATTTT

D gene: TRBD2
CDR3 length: 18
clone size: .
V gene: TRBV29-1
J gene: TRBJ2-1
CDR3 protein: CSGHRGLAGDFSYNEQFF
CDR3 DNA: TGCAGCGGGCATCGCGGACTAGCGGGAGACTTCTCCTACAATGAGCAGTTCTTC

D gene: .
CDR3 length: 18
clone size: .
V gene: TRBV7-5
J gene: TRBJ2-7
CDR3 protein: CARSLVPILAGDEYEQYF
CDR3 DNA: TGTGCCAGAAGCTTAGTCCCTATACTAGCGGGAGACGAGTACGAGCAGTACTTC

D gene: .
CDR3 length: 14
clone size: .
V gene: TRBV7-8
J gene: TRBJ2-5
CDR3 protein: CASSPRDRGETQYF
CDR3 DNA: TGTGCCAGCAGTCCCCGGGACCGGGGGGAGACCCAGTACTTC

D gene: .
CDR3 length: 17
clone size: .
V gene: TRBV11-2
J gene: TRBJ2-1
CDR3 protein: CASSFSPPQGGYNEQFF
CDR3 DNA: TGTGCCAGCAGCTTTTCGCCCCCGCAGGGGGGGTACAATGAGCAGTTCTTC

D gene: .
CDR3 length: 13
clone size: .
V gene: TRBV6-5
J gene: TRBJ2-7
CDR3 protein: CASSRNPPGEQYF
CDR3 DNA: TGTGCCAGCAGCCGAAACCCACCTGGGGAGCAGTACTTC

D gene: .
CDR3 length: 13
clone size: .
V gene: TRBV18
J gene: TRBJ2-5
CDR3 protein: CASSPAQQETQYF
CDR3 DNA: TGTGCCAGCTCACCGGCCCAACAAGAGACCCAGTACTTC

D gene: .
CDR3 length: 14
clone size: .
V gene: TRBV28
J gene: TRBJ1-2
CDR3 protein: CASSFLQAGGGYTF
CDR3 DNA: TGTGCCAGCAGTTTTCTACAGGCGGGGGGTGGCTACACCTTC

D gene: TRBD1
CDR3 length: 14
clone size: .
V gene: TRBV19
J gene: TRBJ2-7
CDR3 protein: CASTTGTGVYEQYF
CDR3 DNA: TGTGCCTCTACGACCGGGACAGGAGTCTACGAGCAGTACTTC

D gene: TRBD2
CDR3 length: 18
clone size: .
V gene: TRBV11-3
J gene: TRBJ2-7
CDR3 protein: CASSLDSGSGGQGGEQYF
CDR3 DNA: TGTGCCAGCAGCTTAGATAGTGGGAGCGGGGGACAAGGGGGCGAGCAGTACTTC

D gene: TRBD1
CDR3 length: 14
clone size: .
V gene: TRBV30
J gene: TRBJ1-2
CDR3 protein: CAFESGTGNYGYTF
CDR3 DNA: TGTGCCTTCGAGTCCGGGACAGGCAACTATGGCTACACCTTC

D gene: .
CDR3 length: 12
clone size: .
V gene: TRBV28
J gene: TRBJ1-2
CDR3 protein: CASRTGGYGYTF
CDR3 DNA: TGTGCCAGCAGAACAGGAGGCTATGGCTACACCTTC

D gene: .
CDR3 length: 15
clone size: .
V gene: TRBV9
J gene: TRBJ1-3
CDR3 protein: CASSVNRDSGNTIYF
CDR3 DNA: TGTGCCAGCAGCGTCAACAGAGACTCTGGAAACACCATATATTTT

D gene: .
CDR3 length: 19
clone size: .
V gene: TRBV19
J gene: TRBJ2-7
CDR3 protein: CASSIGGTVGAQLSYEQYF
CDR3 DNA: TGTGCCAGTAGTATAGGGGGGACTGTTGGCGCCCAACTCTCCTACGAGCAGTACTTC

D gene: TRBD2
CDR3 length: 16
clone size: .
V gene: TRBV9
J gene: TRBJ2-3
CDR3 protein: CASSVEIAGGWDTQYF
CDR3 DNA: TGTGCCAGCAGCGTAGAAATAGCGGGGGGATGGGATACGCAGTATTTT

D gene: TRBD1
CDR3 length: 16
clone size: .
V gene: TRBV5-1
J gene: TRBJ2-4
CDR3 protein: CASSPGQVLAKNIQYF
CDR3 DNA: TGCGCCAGCAGCCCAGGACAGGTTTTAGCCAAAAACATTCAGTACTTC

D gene: .
CDR3 length: 14
clone size: .
V gene: TRBV7-2
J gene: TRBJ1-1
CDR3 protein: CASSLGGWNTEAFF
CDR3 DNA: TGTGCCAGCAGCTTGGGGGGCTGGAACACTGAAGCTTTCTTT

D gene: TRBD2
CDR3 length: 13
clone size: .
V gene: TRBV6-5
J gene: TRBJ2-7
CDR3 protein: CASSSGRGYEQYF
CDR3 DNA: TGTGCCAGCAGCTCCGGGAGGGGCTACGAGCAGTACTTC

D gene: .
CDR3 length: 16
clone size: .
V gene: TRBV10-3
J gene: TRBJ1-2
CDR3 protein: CAISEKVRQALYGYTF
CDR3 DNA: TGTGCCATCAGTGAGAAGGTTCGACAGGCCCTCTATGGCTACACCTTC

D gene: .
CDR3 length: 14
clone size: .
V gene: TRBV2
J gene: TRBJ1-3
CDR3 protein: CASSVAREGNTIYF
CDR3 DNA: TGTGCCAGCAGTGTGGCCAGGGAAGGTAACACCATATATTTT

D gene: .
CDR3 length: 16
clone size: once
V gene: TRBV3-1/TRBV3-2
J gene: TRBJ1-5
CDR3 protein: CASSQGHRALNQPQHF
CDR3 DNA: TGTGCCAGCAGCCAAGGACACCGGGCCCTCAATCAGCCCCAGCATTTT

D gene: .
CDR3 length: 13
clone size: few
V gene: TRBV21-1
J gene: TRBJ1-1
CDR3 protein: CASSKVERTEAFF
CDR3 DNA: TGTGCCAGCAGCAAAGTAGAAAGGACTGAAGCTTTCTTT

D gene: .
CDR3 length: 12
clone size: .
V gene: TRBV3-1/TRBV3-2
J gene: TRBJ1-1
CDR3 protein: CASSEHRTEAFF
CDR3 DNA: TGTGCCAGCTCCGAGCACAGGACCGAAGCTTTCTTT

D gene: .
CDR3 length: 14
clone size: .
V gene: TRBV18
J gene: TRBJ1-3
CDR3 protein: CASSPQGSGNTIYF
CDR3 DNA: TGTGCCAGCTCACCACAAGGCTCTGGAAACACCATATATTTT

D gene: .
CDR3 length: 19
clone size: .
V gene: TRBV27
J gene: TRBJ2-6
CDR3 protein: CASRRSSTAGYSGANVLTF
CDR3 DNA: TGTGCCAGCAGACGATCAAGTACTGCTGGCTACTCTGGGGCCAACGTCCTGACTTTC

D gene: .
CDR3 length: 16
clone size: .
V gene: TRBV5-1
J gene: TRBJ2-2
CDR3 protein: CASSPRTDKYTGELFF
CDR3 DNA: TGCGCCAGCAGCCCAAGGACTGACAAATACACCGGGGAGCTGTTTTTT

D gene: TRBD1
CDR3 length: 16
clone size: .
V gene: TRBV10-3
J gene: TRBJ1-1
CDR3 protein: CAISYGTGGANTEAFF
CDR3 DNA: TGTGCCATCAGTTACGGGACAGGGGGCGCGAACACTGAAGCTTTCTTT

D gene: TRBD2
CDR3 length: 15
clone size: large
V gene: TRBV27
J gene: TRBJ2-1
CDR3 protein: CASSRLAFSYNEQFF
CDR3 DNA: TGTGCCAGCTCTCGACTAGCCTTCTCCTACAATGAGCAGTTCTTC

D gene: TRBD1
CDR3 length: 14
clone size: .
V gene: TRBV28
J gene: TRBJ2-7
CDR3 protein: CASTGTGVFYEQYF
CDR3 DNA: TGTGCCAGCACCGGGACAGGGGTCTTCTACGAGCAGTACTTC

D gene: .
CDR3 length: 15
clone size: .
V gene: TRBV18
J gene: TRBJ2-2
CDR3 protein: CASSPLQGAAGELFF
CDR3 DNA: TGTGCCAGCTCCCCGTTACAGGGTGCGGCCGGGGAGCTGTTTTTT

D gene: .
CDR3 length: 15
clone size: .
V gene: TRBV19
J gene: TRBJ2-2
CDR3 protein: CASRSTGQSTGELFF
CDR3 DNA: TGTGCCAGTAGGAGTACGGGACAAAGTACCGGGGAGCTGTTTTTT

D gene: TRBD1
CDR3 length: 15
clone size: .
V gene: TRBV5-1
J gene: TRBJ2-1
CDR3 protein: CASSLEGQGANEQFF
CDR3 DNA: TGCGCCAGCAGCTTGGAGGGACAGGGGGCCAATGAGCAGTTCTTC

D gene: .
CDR3 length: 15
clone size: .
V gene: TRBV7-9
J gene: TRBJ1-2
CDR3 protein: CASSLWARANYGYTF
CDR3 DNA: TGTGCCAGCAGCTTATGGGCTCGAGCTAACTATGGCTACACCTTC

D gene: TRBD2
CDR3 length: 16
clone size: few
V gene: TRBV5-4
J gene: TRBJ2-1
CDR3 protein: CASSAGTSASYNEQFF
CDR3 DNA: TGTGCCAGCAGCGCCGGGACTAGTGCGTCCTACAATGAGCAGTTCTTC

D gene: TRBD2
CDR3 length: 12
clone size: .
V gene: TRBV7-2
J gene: TRBJ2-5
CDR3 protein: CASSLSRGAQYF
CDR3 DNA: TGTGCCAGCAGCTTATCCCGGGGGGCCCAGTACTTC

D gene: .
CDR3 length: 16
clone size: .
V gene: TRBV30
J gene: TRBJ1-4
CDR3 protein: CAWSVNRGHTNEKLFF
CDR3 DNA: TGTGCCTGGAGTGTAAATAGGGGCCATACTAATGAAAAACTGTTTTTT

D gene: .
CDR3 length: 15
clone size: .
V gene: TRBV10-2
J gene: TRBJ1-1
CDR3 protein: CASSRAGGADTEAFF
CDR3 DNA: TGCGCCAGCAGTCGCGCCGGGGGGGCGGACACTGAAGCTTTCTTT

D gene: .
CDR3 length: 11
clone size: .
V gene: TRBV20-1
J gene: TRBJ2-5
CDR3 protein: CSARVVETQYF
CDR3 DNA: TGCAGTGCTAGAGTAGTAGAGACCCAGTACTTC

D gene: .
CDR3 length: 16
clone size: .
V gene: TRBV19
J gene: TRBJ1-1
CDR3 protein: CASSIPKGRVNTEAFF
CDR3 DNA: TGTGCCAGTAGTATCCCAAAGGGGCGGGTGAACACTGAAGCTTTCTTT